The clone carrying this TCR beta chain was counted between two and nine times. What it binds is not known. The sample contains more than one DNA sequence encoding this CDR3. The treatment was: 15 to 20 received Ad26.COV2.S at low or high dose, single or two shots; 5 received placebo; per-sample allocation not given. Sample collection was performed on day 63 after the first vaccine or placebo injection. The study used a vaccine consisting of an Ad26 vector that expressed Wuhan-strain SARS-CoV-2 spike. This specimen comes from a study of Ad26.COV2.S vaccination and SARS-CoV-2 variants. Study-level background: Intramuscular Ad26.COV2.S at 5x10^10 or 1x10^11 viral particles.

Study conclusions and caveats: Once vaccination had occurred, spike-specific CD8+ and CD4+ T cell responses reportedly showed substantial breadth. It was vaccine recipients, not placebo recipients, who had the higher spike-specific TCR breadth.

The repertoire was sequenced with immunoSEQ multiplex PCR; TCRdb's copy has only in-frame clones and lacks some. The repertoire holds about 350,000 clones, 85% to 90% seen once, with 5% in the top ten. Germline V gene data show CDR1 as MDHEN and CDR2 as SYDVKM. The CDR3 covers 15 residues. With 6 bases clipped from V and 5 bases from J, the junction kept 7 bases outside the gene matches. This clonotype was sampled from a person between 18 and 65 years old who received the Ad26.COV2.S COVID-19 vaccine or a placebo. The chain uses TRBV28 and TRBJ2-7; 13 nucleotides match TRBD2. The sample in question was peripheral blood, obtained in a trial of Ad26.COV2.S vaccine versus placebo. The CDR3 region is CASSSWTSGSHEQYF. The CDR3 nucleotides are TGTGCCAGCAGCTCTTGGACTAGCGGGAGCCACGAGCAGTACTTC.